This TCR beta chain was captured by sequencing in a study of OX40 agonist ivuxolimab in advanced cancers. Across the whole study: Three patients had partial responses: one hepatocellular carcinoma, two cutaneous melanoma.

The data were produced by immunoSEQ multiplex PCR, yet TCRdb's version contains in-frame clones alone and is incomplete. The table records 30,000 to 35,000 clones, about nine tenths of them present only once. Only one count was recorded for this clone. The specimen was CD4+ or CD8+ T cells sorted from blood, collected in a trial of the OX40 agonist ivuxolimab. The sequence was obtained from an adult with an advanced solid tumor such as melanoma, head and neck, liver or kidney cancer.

DNA for the CDR3: TGTGCCAGCTCACCGGGGACTAGCGGGGGTTACGAGCAGTACTTC. Its protein product is CASSPGTSGGYEQYF. The chain employs TRBV18 and TRBJ2-7; 14 nucleotides align to TRBD2. Trimming removed 3 bases from V and 4 bases from J; junction bases left unmatched: 2. CDR3 length: 15 residues. Germline assignment: CDR1 KGHSH and CDR2 LQKENI.